These T cell receptor beta chains were read from a single sample in a study of Ad26.COV2.S vaccination and SARS-CoV-2 variants. Produced via immunoSEQ multiplex PCR; TCRdb's table is partial and in-frame only. The table has roughly 390,000 clones, 80% to 90% seen once. The sequences come from peripheral blood, collected in a trial of Ad26.COV2.S vaccine versus placebo. Source of these receptors: a person aged 18-65 years who received the Ad26.COV2.S COVID-19 vaccine or a placebo. Both conserved end residues are part of each CDR3. Fields, in order: V gene, clone size, J gene, CDR3 length, D gene, CDR3 protein, CDR3 DNA. A D gene is named only where the DNA matches it firmly. Not every row has a clone size; where given, it reads once, few, many or a size class.

TRBV4-1	NA	TRBJ1-1	15	NA	CASSQVFGENTEAFF	TGCGCCAGCAGCCAGGTTTTTGGTGAGAACACTGAAGCTTTCTTT
TRBV27	NA	TRBJ2-7	14	NA	CASSSTEPWGEQYF	TGTGCCAGCAGCTCTACGGAACCCTGGGGTGAGCAGTACTTC
TRBV3-1/TRBV3-2	NA	TRBJ1-2	13	TRBD1	CASSQGQGRGYTF	TGTGCCAGCAGCCAGGGACAGGGAAGAGGCTACACCTTC
TRBV5-1	NA	TRBJ2-1	15	NA	CASSLSAGAYGEQFF	TGCGCCAGCAGCTTGTCGGCGGGGGCTTATGGGGAGCAGTTCTTC
TRBV5-1	NA	TRBJ2-1	14	NA	CASSFEGPYNEQFF	TGCGCCAGCAGCTTTGAGGGGCCCTACAATGAGCAGTTCTTC
TRBV4-1	NA	TRBJ1-1	12	NA	CASSQQGTEAFF	TGCGCCAGCAGCCAGCAGGGCACTGAAGCTTTCTTT
TRBV20-1	once	TRBJ1-6	16	NA	CSASLEVLSPDSPLHF	TGCAGTGCTAGTTTGGAGGTATTGTCGCCCGATTCACCCCTCCACTTT
TRBV19	NA	TRBJ2-6	15	NA	CASSTPVHRANVLTF	TGTGCCAGTAGTACACCGGTCCACCGGGCCAACGTCCTGACTTTC
TRBV7-2	once	TRBJ2-5	13	TRBD2	CASSLGRGETQYF	TGTGCCAGCAGCTTGGGGAGGGGCGAGACCCAGTACTTC
TRBV6-1	NA	TRBJ2-7	17	TRBD1	CASSEGNLRDRGHEQYF	TGTGCCAGCAGTGAAGGCAACCTCCGGGACAGGGGACACGAGCAGTACTTC
TRBV30	NA	TRBJ1-6	17	NA	CAWSGIDRLTPNSPLHF	TGTGCCTGGAGTGGAATAGACAGACTAACCCCTAATTCACCCCTCCACTTT
TRBV11-1	NA	TRBJ2-1	15	TRBD2	CASSPGGGLINEQFF	TGTGCCAGCAGCCCCGGGGGGGGCCTAATAAATGAGCAGTTCTTC
TRBV18	NA	TRBJ1-4	13	NA	CASSPLGNEKLFF	TGTGCCAGCTCACCACTTGGTAATGAAAAACTGTTTTTT
TRBV7-8	NA	TRBJ1-4	15	NA	CASSPLFGVEEKLFF	TGTGCCAGCAGCCCCCTATTCGGGGTTGAGGAAAAACTGTTTTTT